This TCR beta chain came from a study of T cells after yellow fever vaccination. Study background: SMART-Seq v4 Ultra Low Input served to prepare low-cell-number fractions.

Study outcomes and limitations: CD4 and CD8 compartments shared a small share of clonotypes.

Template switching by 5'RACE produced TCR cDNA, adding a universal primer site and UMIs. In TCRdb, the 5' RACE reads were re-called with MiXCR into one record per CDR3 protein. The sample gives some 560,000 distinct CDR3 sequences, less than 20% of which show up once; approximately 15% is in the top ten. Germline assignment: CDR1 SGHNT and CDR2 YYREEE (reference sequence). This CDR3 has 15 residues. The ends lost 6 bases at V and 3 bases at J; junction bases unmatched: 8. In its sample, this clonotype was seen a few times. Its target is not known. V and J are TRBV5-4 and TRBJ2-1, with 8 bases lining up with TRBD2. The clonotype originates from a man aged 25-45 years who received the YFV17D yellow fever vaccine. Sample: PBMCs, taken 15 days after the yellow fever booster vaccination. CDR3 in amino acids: CASKRDSGSYNEQFF. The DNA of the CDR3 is TGTGCCAGCAAACGTGACAGCGGGAGCTACAATGAGCAGTTCTTC.